Following are 28 T cell receptor beta chains from one sample sequenced in a study of blood T cell repertoires in COVID-19. Clones were sequenced by immunoSEQ multiplex PCR, and TCRdb holds only the in-frame ones, with some missing. The sample contains approximately 300,000 clones, approximately 91% of which appear only once. The material sequenced was PBMCs or T cells enriched from blood (not recorded which). The receptors were gathered from a man between 60 and 75 years old who had recovered from COVID-19.

This chain uses TRBV5-1 with TRBJ2-2; D may be TRBD1 (5 bases). This CDR3 region has 15 residues. Germline CDR1 SGHRS, CDR2 YFSETQ. The CDR3: CATSSNTGSTGELFF. Written as DNA, the CDR3 is TGCGCGACCTCTTCTAATACAGGTTCAACCGGGGAGCTGTTTTTT.

This chain joins TRBV3-1 (or the pseudogene TRBV3-2) and TRBJ1-2, with 7 bases identical to TRBD1. V lost 0 bases to trimming and J lost 9 bases; unmatched junction nucleotides: 7. The CDR3 is 14 amino acids. Germline lookup yields CDR1 LGHDT and CDR2 YNNKEL (reference sequence). This CDR3 reads CASSQDSRGRSYTF. CDR3 nucleotides: TGTGCCAGCAGCCAAGATTCAAGGGGGCGAAGCTACACCTTC.

The rearrangement joins TRBV5-1 to TRBJ1-4; D is undetermined. The ends were cut back, 6 bases at V and 5 bases at J, with 14 bases in the middle. Germline lookup yields CDR1 SGHRS and CDR2 YFSETQ. The CDR3 sequence is 14 residues long. The CDR3 reads CASTLGPPNEKLFF. The DNA of the CDR3 is TGCGCCAGCACCCTTGGCCCCCCAAATGAAAAACTGTTTTTT.

The chain carries TRBV7-2 and TRBJ1-4; D is uncertain. V lost 2 bases and J 5 bases, leaving 6 bases between the germline ends. There are 13 residues in the CDR3. From germline, CDR1 is SGHTA and CDR2 FQGNSA. CDR3 nucleotide sequence: TGTGCCAGCAGCTTACGGCGGAATGAAAAACTGTTTTTT. Translation gives CASSLRRNEKLFF. The whole variable domain, filled in from reference TRBV7-2 and TRBJ1-4, reads GAGVSQSPSNKVTEKGKDVELRCDPISGHTALYWYRQSLGQGLEFLIYFQGNSAPDKSGLPSDRFSAERTGGSVSTLTIQRTQQEDSAVYLCASSLRRNEKLFFGSGTQLSVL.

The genes are TRBV18 and TRBJ2-3, with 15 bases matching TRBD2. This CDR3 region has 17 residues. After removal of 2 bases from V and 4 bases from J, the junction contained 4 bases not matched to a gene. Germline values: CDR1 KGHSH, CDR2 LQKENI. The CDR3 coding sequence is TGTGCCAGCTCACCAGGACTAGCGGGAGGGCCGGCAGATACGCAGTATTTT. Protein: CASSPGLAGGPADTQYF.

This clone was detected a few times. The J gene is TRBJ2-2, the V gene TRBV5-8; D might be TRBD2 (5 bases). Trimming removed 1 base from V and 1 base from J, with 14 bases in between. Per germline, CDR1 SGHTS and CDR2 YDEGEE. This CDR3 is built from 17 residues. In DNA, the CDR3 is TGTGCCAGCAGCTTGTGGATGAGCGGAATGAACACCGGGGAGCTGTTTTTT. It codes for CASSLWMSGMNTGELFF.

The chain recombines TRBV4-1 with TRBJ1-5, with D unclear. V was clipped by 0 bases and J by 0 bases, with 12 bases between them. The CDR3 loop spans 17 amino acids. Germline CDR1 and CDR2: MGHRA and YSYEKL. The CDR3: CASSQDGEPYSNQPQHF. CDR3 coding DNA: TGCGCCAGCAGCCAAGATGGGGAGCCTTATAGCAATCAGCCCCAGCATTTT.

Here the CDR3 reads CASSPEGGYYGYTF. The CDR3 nucleotides read TGTGCCAGCAGCCCCGAAGGAGGGTACTATGGCTACACCTTC. The rearrangement joins TRBV7-9 to TRBJ1-2, with D unclear. The V end was cut by 5 bases, the J end by 3 bases, with 13 bases between. The CDR3 contains 14 residues. CDR1 is SEHNR, CDR2 FQNEAQ, per germline (reference sequence). Filled out from reference TRBV7-9 and TRBJ1-2, the complete variable domain reads DTGVSQNPRHKITKRGQNVTFRCDPISEHNRLYWYRQTLGQGPEFLTYFQNEAQLEKSRLLSDRFSAERPKGSFSTLEIQRTEQGDSAMYLCASSPEGGYYGYTFGSGTRLTVV.

This clone was counted a single time. The chain is built from TRBV10-3 and TRBJ1-1; TRBD1 matches 9 bases. V was pared by 0 bases and J by 6 bases, with 8 bases of the junction left unmatched. The germline V gene has CDR1 ENHRY and CDR2 SYGVKD. This CDR3 is 16 amino acids long. CDR3 in amino acids: CAISESDRGFAAEAFF. The CDR3 coding sequence is TGTGCCATCAGTGAGTCGGACAGGGGCTTTGCGGCTGAAGCTTTCTTT.

This chain links TRBV9 with TRBJ1-5; no clear D. V was clipped by 3 bases and J by 0 bases, with 7 bases between them. The CDR3 has 14 residues. Germline V lookup: CDR1 SGDLS, CDR2 YYNGEE. The CDR3 sequence is CASSESYSNQPQHF. CDR3 DNA sequence: TGTGCCAGCAGCGAGAGCTATAGCAATCAGCCCCAGCATTTT.

The rearrangement uses TRBV7-2 and TRBJ1-6, with D possibly being TRBD1 (6 bases). The germline V gene has CDR1 SGHTA and CDR2 FQGNSA. The CDR3 is 15 amino acids. Trimming cost V 2 bases and J 9 bases, with 14 bases left between them. The CDR3 is CASSLQRTVRSPLHF. CDR3 nucleotide sequence: TGTGCCAGCAGCTTACAACGGACAGTCCGTTCACCCCTCCACTTT.

The chain uses TRBV14 and TRBJ2-7, with D maybe TRBD2 (5 bases). Per germline, CDR1 SGHDN and CDR2 FVKESK. The CDR3 consists of 16 residues. The V and J ends lost 0 bases and 4 bases respectively, with 16 bases between them. The CDR3 bases are TGTGCCAGCAGCCAAGATTTTTTAGAGGGAAGGTACGAGCAGTACTTC. This gives the protein CASSQDFLEGRYEQYF.

The chain carries TRBV5-5 and TRBJ1-2, with D unresolved. The CDR3 consists of 15 residues. The germline V and J ends were trimmed by 4 bases and 0 bases, with 13 bases remaining between them. CDR1 and CDR2 (germline): SGHKS, YYEKEE (reference sequence). CDR3 in amino acids: CASSTTVLPNYGYTF. Written as DNA, the CDR3 is TGTGCCAGCAGCACGACTGTCCTACCTAACTATGGCTACACCTTC.

The chain uses TRBV28 and TRBJ1-2, with D possibly matching TRBD1 (5 bases). Germline CDR1 reads MDHEN; CDR2 reads SYDVKM. Trimming took off 3 bases at V and 6 bases at J, with 11 bases between the two ends. The CDR3 consists of 13 residues. The CDR3 region is CASSFRRGDGYTF. CDR3 sequence (DNA): TGTGCCAGCAGTTTTCGGAGGGGCGATGGCTACACCTTC.

A few counts support this clone. The V gene is TRBV30, the J gene TRBJ2-7; D gene ambiguous. With 0 bases removed from V and 7 bases from J, the gap between germline ends came to 10 bases. This CDR3 has 12 residues. Germline assignment: CDR1 GTSNPN and CDR2 SVGIG (reference sequence). The CDR3 region has the DNA TGTGCCTGGAGTGTACTTTATGGTGAGCAGTACTTC. This gives the protein CAWSVLYGEQYF.

The V gene is TRBV29-1, the J gene TRBJ1-2; 7 positions agree with TRBD1. V was clipped by 0 bases and J by 4 bases; unmatched bases: 5. The CDR3 has 14 amino acids. The germline gives CDR1 SQVTM, CDR2 ANQGSEA. CDR3 sequence (DNA): TGCAGCGTTGAAGAAAAGGGGGCCGGCTATGGCTACACCTTC. Protein product: CSVEEKGAGYGYTF.

The chain links TRBV5-1 to TRBJ2-2; 7 bases are a match to TRBD2. J gave up 6 bases and V 4 bases, and 3 bases lay outside the gene matches. Germline V CDR1 and CDR2: SGHRS, YFSETQ. This CDR3 spans 13 amino acids. This CDR3 reads CASSRAGAGELFF. The CDR3, as DNA: TGCGCCAGCAGCCGGGCGGGGGCCGGGGAGCTGTTTTTT.

The chain joins TRBV4-2 to TRBJ1-3, with TRBD1 identical over 12 bases. Trimming took 2 bases from V and 5 from J; bases not matched to a gene: 4. This CDR3 is built from 16 residues. Looked up from germline, CDR1 is LGHNA and CDR2 is YNFKEQ. In DNA, the CDR3 is TGTGCCAGCAGCCAATCCGGGACAGGGGGCCGAAACACCATATATTTT. Its protein is CASSQSGTGGRNTIYF.

This clone appeared a single time. The chain couples TRBV5-1 to TRBJ2-1; D might be TRBD1 (6 bases). V lost 4 bases and J 0 bases, leaving 14 bases between the germline ends. The CDR3 contains 16 residues. Per the germline V gene, CDR1 is SGHRS and CDR2 is YFSETQ. The CDR3 is CASSTSGVLSYNEQFF. The CDR3 bases are TGCGCCAGCAGCACCTCAGGGGTCCTCTCCTACAATGAGCAGTTCTTC.

This sequence joins TRBV7-2 and TRBJ1-2; possible D gene TRBD1, 6 bases. CDR3 length: 14 residues. V dropped 1 base and J dropped 8 bases, with 14 bases sitting between them. CDR1 is SGHTA, CDR2 FQGNSA, per germline. The CDR3 DNA reads TGTGCCAGCAGCTTAGTACAGGGTTTAGGAGGCTACACCTTC. Amino acid sequence: CASSLVQGLGGYTF.

The chain couples TRBV19 to TRBJ1-5; TRBD1 matches at 11 bases. CDR1 and CDR2 (germline): LNHDA, SQIVND (reference sequence). The V gene end was trimmed by 3 bases and the J gene end by 7 bases; junction bases not matched to a gene: 8. The CDR3 spans 16 residues. The CDR3 region is CASSIYGQGAGQPQHF. The CDR3 nucleotides are TGTGCCAGTAGTATTTACGGACAGGGGGCAGGGCAGCCCCAGCATTTT.

This sequence joins TRBV7-8 and TRBJ2-2, with TRBD2 identical over 14 bases. This CDR3 region has 19 residues. The V gene's germline CDR1 is SGHVS and CDR2 FQNEAQ. V lost 3 bases and J lost 5; bases outside the gene matches: 11. The DNA of the CDR3 is TGTGCCAGCAGCTTGGACACGGGGACTAGCGGGAGTTGGACCGGGGAGCTGTTTTTT. Amino acids: CASSLDTGTSGSWTGELFF.

This clone was counted once. The chain carries TRBV7-9 and TRBJ2-1; D may be TRBD2 (5 bases). Per the germline V gene, CDR1 is SEHNR and CDR2 is FQNEAQ (reference sequence). This CDR3 is built from 13 residues. Trimming pared 3 bases from V and 8 bases from J, leaving 11 bases between. The CDR3 region is CASSFGISDEQFF. In nucleotides, the CDR3 is TGTGCCAGCAGCTTCGGGATATCCGATGAGCAGTTCTTC.

This chain links TRBV5-6 with TRBJ2-7; D remains ambiguous. The CDR3 covers 13 residues. Trimming left V 1 base short and J 6 bases short, with 11 bases between. Germline V CDR1 and CDR2: SGHDT, YYEEEE. The CDR3 sequence: CASSLWRLPEQYF. CDR3 DNA: TGTGCCAGCAGCTTGTGGCGGCTCCCCGAGCAGTACTTC.

The genes are TRBV25-1 and TRBJ2-7, with 9 positions matching TRBD1. This CDR3 spans 14 amino acids. With V trimmed by 3 bases and J by 2 bases, 2 bases remained unmatched. CDR1 is MGHDK, CDR2 SYGVNS, per germline. CDR3 region: CASSETGGPYEQYF. The CDR3 region has the DNA TGTGCCAGCAGTGAGACAGGGGGGCCCTACGAGCAGTACTTC.

This rearrangement joins TRBV19 to TRBJ1-5, with D unresolved. The ends were cut back, 2 bases at V and 4 bases at J, with 9 bases in the middle. The CDR3 covers 14 residues. Germline loops: CDR1 LNHDA, CDR2 SQIVND (reference sequence). CDR3: CASSIQQINQPQHF. CDR3 in DNA: TGTGCCAGTAGTATACAACAGATAAATCAGCCCCAGCATTTT.

The sample holds one count of this clone. The V call is TRBV4-2, the J call TRBJ2-2; a possible D gene is TRBD2 (6 bases). This CDR3 has 17 residues. V was cut by 0 bases and J by 6 bases, with 17 bases left in between. Looked up from germline, CDR1 is LGHNA and CDR2 is YNFKEQ. CDR3 loop: CASSQDLRGGRSGELFF. The DNA for the CDR3 is TGTGCCAGCAGCCAAGATTTGAGGGGAGGAAGGTCCGGGGAGCTGTTTTTT.

The V and J genes are TRBV30 and TRBJ2-6, with D perhaps matching TRBD2 (6 bases). Looked up from germline, CDR1 is GTSNPN and CDR2 is SVGIG (reference sequence). The V end was cut by 5 bases, the J end by 2 bases, with 13 bases between. The CDR3 is made up of 15 amino acids. CDR3 in amino acids: CAWAVGSAGANVLTF. DNA for the CDR3: TGTGCCTGGGCCGTCGGGAGTGCTGGGGCCAACGTCCTGACTTTC. Supplemented by reference TRBV30 and TRBJ2-6, the full variable domain reads SQTIHQWPATLVQPVGSPLSLECTVEGTSNPNLYWYRQAAGRGLQLLFYSVGIGQISSEVPQNLSASRPQDRQFILSSKKLLLSDSGFYLCAWAVGSAGANVLTFGAGSRLTVL.